The clone carrying this T cell receptor (beta chain) was seen at least ten times. This sample was taken from a study of Graves' ophthalmopathy and Graves' hyperthyroidism. PBMCs were obtained from 8.5 to 10 ml of fresh peripheral blood. Germline V CDR1 and CDR2: SEHNR, FQNEAQ (reference sequence). The CDR3 is made up of 14 amino acids. Unmatched junction bases numbered 9, after V lost 5 bases and J lost 8 bases. The authors amplified TCR beta CDR3 regions from RNA transcripts. A first-round RT-PCR used HTBI primers, followed by a second-round multiplex PCR. TCRdb re-called the multiplex PCR reads through MiXCR, storing one row per CDR3 protein. Here the sample spans about 660,000 distinct CDR3 sequences, over 40% being singletons.

Sequenced material: peripheral blood. The TCR sequence derives from an adult man with Graves' ophthalmopathy. This sequence joins TRBV7-9 and TRBJ1-2, with 9 bases fitting TRBD1. CDR3 residues: CASSSYRGRGGYTF. CDR3 coding DNA: TGTGCCAGCAGCAGCTACAGGGGGCGAGGAGGCTACACCTTC. Full variable domain (remainder filled in from reference TRBV7-9 and TRBJ1-2): DTGVSQNPRHKITKRGQNVTFRCDPISEHNRLYWYRQTLGQGPEFLTYFQNEAQLEKSRLLSDRFSAERPKGSFSTLEIQRTEQGDSAMYLCASSSYRGRGGYTFGSGTRLTVV.